The table lists the clone carrying this T cell receptor beta chain with a few counts. The same CDR3 arises from other DNA sequences in this sample as well. This specimen comes from a study of cytomegalovirus exposure and HLA in healthy donors. Germline V gene lookup returns CDR1 GTSNPN and CDR2 SVGIG (reference sequence). This CDR3 has 14 residues. Deletions cut 0 bases from V and 2 bases from J, with 8 bases between. The PCR was carried out with 60 Vbeta primers and 13 Jbeta primers. Profiling relied on immunoSEQ multiplex PCR, and the TCRdb table lists in-frame clones only, not all of them. Among around 130,000 clones listed, 80% were seen once.

Sequencing was performed on PBMCs. This receptor was identified in a man aged 35 to 55 in good health and CMV-seronegative. The genes are TRBV30 and TRBJ1-5, with a tentative D call TRBD1 (5 bases). In DNA, the CDR3 is TGTGCCTGGAGTGTCCAGGGCGGCAATCAGCCCCAGCATTTT. This sequence encodes CAWSVQGGNQPQHF.